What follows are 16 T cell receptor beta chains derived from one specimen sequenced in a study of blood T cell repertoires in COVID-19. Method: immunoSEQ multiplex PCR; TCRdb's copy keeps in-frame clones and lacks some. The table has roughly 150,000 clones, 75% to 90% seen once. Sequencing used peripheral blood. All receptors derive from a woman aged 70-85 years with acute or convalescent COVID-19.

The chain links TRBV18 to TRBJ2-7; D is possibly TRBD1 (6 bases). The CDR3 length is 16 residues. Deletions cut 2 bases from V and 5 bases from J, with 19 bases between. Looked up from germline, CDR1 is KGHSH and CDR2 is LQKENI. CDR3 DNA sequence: TGTGCCAGCTCACCAAAGCAGGGGCCCCCCGGGAACGAGCAGTACTTC. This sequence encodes CASSPKQGPPGNEQYF.

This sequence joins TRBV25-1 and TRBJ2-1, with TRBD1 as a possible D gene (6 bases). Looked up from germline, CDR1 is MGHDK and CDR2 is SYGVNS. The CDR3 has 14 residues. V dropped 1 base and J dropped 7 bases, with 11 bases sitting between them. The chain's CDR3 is CASSESAGDNEQFF. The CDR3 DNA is TGTGCCAGCAGTGAATCGGCAGGGGATAATGAGCAGTTCTTC.

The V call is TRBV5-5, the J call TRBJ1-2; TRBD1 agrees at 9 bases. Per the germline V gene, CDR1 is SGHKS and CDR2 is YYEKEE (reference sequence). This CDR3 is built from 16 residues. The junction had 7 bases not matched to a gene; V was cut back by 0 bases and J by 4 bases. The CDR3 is CASSLAIGTGPYGYTF. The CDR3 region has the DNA TGTGCCAGCAGCTTGGCCATTGGGACAGGGCCCTATGGCTACACCTTC.

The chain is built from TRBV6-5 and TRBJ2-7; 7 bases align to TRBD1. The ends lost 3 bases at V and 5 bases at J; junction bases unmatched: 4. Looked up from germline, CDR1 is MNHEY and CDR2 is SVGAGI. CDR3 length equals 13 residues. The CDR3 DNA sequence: TGTGCCAGCAGTTATCGGACAGGAGACGAGCAGTACGTC. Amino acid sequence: CASSYRTGDEQYV.

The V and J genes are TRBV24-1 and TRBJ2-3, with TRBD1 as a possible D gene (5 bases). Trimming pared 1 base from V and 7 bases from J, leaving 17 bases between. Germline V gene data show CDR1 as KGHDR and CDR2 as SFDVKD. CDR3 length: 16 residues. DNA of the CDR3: TGTGCCACCAGTGATTTTATTCCAGGAATGGGGCATACGCAGTATTTT. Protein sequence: CATSDFIPGMGHTQYF.

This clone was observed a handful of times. The CDR3 loop is CASSLKQNTEAFF. As DNA, the CDR3 is TGTGCCAGCAGCTTAAAACAGAACACTGAAGCTTTCTTT. The chain combines TRBV7-9 with TRBJ1-1; D uncertain. The germline gives CDR1 SEHNR, CDR2 FQNEAQ (reference sequence). V lost 2 bases and J 1 base, leaving 5 bases between the germline ends. CDR3 length: 13 amino acids.

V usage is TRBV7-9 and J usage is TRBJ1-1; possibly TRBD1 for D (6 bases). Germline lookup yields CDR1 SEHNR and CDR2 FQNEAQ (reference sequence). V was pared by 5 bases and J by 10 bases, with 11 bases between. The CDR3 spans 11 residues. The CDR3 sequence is CASSPLTGAFF. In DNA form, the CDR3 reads TGTGCCAGCAGCCCGTTGACAGGAGCTTTCTTT.

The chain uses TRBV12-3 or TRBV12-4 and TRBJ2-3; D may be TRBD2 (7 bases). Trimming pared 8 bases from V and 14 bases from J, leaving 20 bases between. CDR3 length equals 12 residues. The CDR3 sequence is CASHGWGGAPYF. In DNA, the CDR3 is TGTGCCAGCCACGGATGGGGGGGGGCCCCGTATTTT.

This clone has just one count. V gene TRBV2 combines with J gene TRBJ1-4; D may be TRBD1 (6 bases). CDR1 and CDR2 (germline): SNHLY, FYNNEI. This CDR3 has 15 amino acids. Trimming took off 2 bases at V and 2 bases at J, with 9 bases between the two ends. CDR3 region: CASSEWDNTNEKLFF. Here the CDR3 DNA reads TGTGCCAGCAGTGAATGGGACAACACTAATGAAAAACTGTTTTTT. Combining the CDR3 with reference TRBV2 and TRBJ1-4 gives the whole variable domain EPEVTQTPSHQVTQMGQEVILRCVPISNHLYFYWYRQILGQKVEFLVSFYNNEISEKSEIFDDQFSVERPDGSNFTLKIRSTKLEDSAMYFCASSEWDNTNEKLFFGSGTQLSVL.

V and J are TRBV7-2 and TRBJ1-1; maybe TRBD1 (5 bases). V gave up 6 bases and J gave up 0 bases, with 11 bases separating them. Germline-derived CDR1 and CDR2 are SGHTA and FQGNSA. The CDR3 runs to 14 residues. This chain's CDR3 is CASSPGFMNTEAFF. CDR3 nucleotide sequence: TGTGCCAGCAGTCCAGGGTTCATGAACACTGAAGCTTTCTTT.

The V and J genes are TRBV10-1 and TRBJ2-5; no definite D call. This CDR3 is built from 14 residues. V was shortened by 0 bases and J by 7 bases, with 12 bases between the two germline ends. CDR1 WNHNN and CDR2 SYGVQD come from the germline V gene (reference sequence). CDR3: CASSESNYPGTQYF. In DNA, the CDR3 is TGCGCCAGCAGTGAGTCGAACTACCCGGGGACCCAGTACTTC.

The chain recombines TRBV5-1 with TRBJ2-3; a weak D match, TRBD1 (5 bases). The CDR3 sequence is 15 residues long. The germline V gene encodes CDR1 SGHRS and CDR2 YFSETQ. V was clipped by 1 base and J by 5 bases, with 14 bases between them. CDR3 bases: TGCGCCAGCAGCTTGCCCCAGGGTCGGAAAGATACGCAGTATTTT. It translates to CASSLPQGRKDTQYF.

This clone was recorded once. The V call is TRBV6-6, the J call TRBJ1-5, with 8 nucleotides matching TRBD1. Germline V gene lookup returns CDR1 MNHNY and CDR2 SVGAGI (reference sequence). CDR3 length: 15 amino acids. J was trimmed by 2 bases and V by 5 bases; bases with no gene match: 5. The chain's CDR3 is CASSPQGAGNQPQHF. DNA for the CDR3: TGTGCCAGCAGTCCCCAGGGGGCGGGCAATCAGCCCCAGCATTTT.

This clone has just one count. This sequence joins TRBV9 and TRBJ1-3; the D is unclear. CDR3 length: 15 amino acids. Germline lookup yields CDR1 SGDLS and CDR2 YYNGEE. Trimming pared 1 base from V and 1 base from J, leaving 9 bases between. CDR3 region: CASSVLVGSGNTIYF. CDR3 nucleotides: TGTGCCAGCAGCGTACTGGTCGGTTCTGGAAACACCATATATTTT.

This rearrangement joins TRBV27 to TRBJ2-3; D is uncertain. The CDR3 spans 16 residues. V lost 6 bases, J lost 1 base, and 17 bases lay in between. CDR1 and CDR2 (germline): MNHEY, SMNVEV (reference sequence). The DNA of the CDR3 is TGTGCCAGCAGGAGCGCACTTGGGTACGGCACAGATACGCAGTATTTT. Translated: CASRSALGYGTDTQYF.

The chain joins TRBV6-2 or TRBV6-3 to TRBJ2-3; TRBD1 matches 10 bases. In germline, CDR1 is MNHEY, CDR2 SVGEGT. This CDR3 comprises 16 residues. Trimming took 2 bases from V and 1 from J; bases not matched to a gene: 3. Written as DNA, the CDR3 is TGTGCCAGCAGTTACCGAGGGACAGGGGGCACAGATACGCAGTATTTT. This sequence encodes CASSYRGTGGTDTQYF.